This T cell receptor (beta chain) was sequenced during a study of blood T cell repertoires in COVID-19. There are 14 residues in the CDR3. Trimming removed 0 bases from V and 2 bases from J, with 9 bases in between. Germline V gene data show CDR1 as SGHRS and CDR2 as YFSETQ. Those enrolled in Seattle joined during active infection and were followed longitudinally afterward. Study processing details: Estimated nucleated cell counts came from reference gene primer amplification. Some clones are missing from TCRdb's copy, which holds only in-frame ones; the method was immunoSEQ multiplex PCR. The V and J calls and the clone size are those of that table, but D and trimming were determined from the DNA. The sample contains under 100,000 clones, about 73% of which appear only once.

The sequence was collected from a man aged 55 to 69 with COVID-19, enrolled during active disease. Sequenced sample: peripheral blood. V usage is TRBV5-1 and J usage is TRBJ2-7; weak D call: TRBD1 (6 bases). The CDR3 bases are TGCGCCAGCAGCTTGGAGCAGGGGCCCTACGAGCAGTACTTC. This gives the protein CASSLEQGPYEQYF.